The present entry profiles one T cell receptor (beta chain) with its context. The data stem from a study of T cell clones after liver transplantation. Study as a whole: As an antigen-independent comparator, third-party-reactive TCRbeta sequences came from pre-transplant mixed lymphocyte reactions.

The table came from immunoSEQ multiplex PCR; TCRdb's copy has only in-frame clones and leaves some out. The table lists under 90,000 clones, approximately 80% of them singletons. From germline, CDR1 is SGHNT and CDR2 YENEEA. The CDR3 consists of 15 residues. With 5 bases clipped from V and 9 bases from J, the junction kept 10 bases outside the gene matches. Material: CD4+ T cells from blood, obtained before liver transplant. The V and J genes are TRBV11-3 and TRBJ1-1, with 12 bases lining up with TRBD1. This receptor was identified in a human donor who received a liver transplant. This CDR3 reads CASSGPGQGAEQAFF. The CDR3 DNA is TGTGCCAGCAGCGGCCCGGGACAGGGGGCAGAGCAAGCTTTCTTT.